Below are 21 T cell receptor beta chains sequenced from a single sample in a study of cytomegalovirus exposure and HLA in healthy donors. 13 Jbeta primers and 60 Vbeta primers were used for the PCR. Some clones are missing from TCRdb's copy, which holds only in-frame ones; the method was immunoSEQ multiplex PCR. Found here are 65,000 to 85,000 clones, about 81% of them singletons; the top ten hold roughly 2.3%. Sequencing was performed on PBMCs. All receptors come from a woman in her forties or fifties in good health and CMV-seronegative.

This chain uses TRBV10-1 with TRBJ2-2, with 11 bases fitting TRBD1. This CDR3 has 17 amino acids. The germline CDR1 and CDR2 sequences are WNHNN and SYGVQD (reference sequence). V shed 4 bases, J shed 4 bases, and the junction held 8 bases outside the gene matches. The DNA for the CDR3 is TGCGCCAGCAGTGGCTACCGGGACAGGGGGGGCACCGGGGAGCTGTTTTTT. It translates to CASSGYRDRGGTGELFF.

The V call is TRBV7-8, the J call TRBJ2-3; D possibly corresponds to TRBD2 (6 bases). The V gene lost 6 bases and the J gene lost 3 bases, with 16 bases spanning the gap. The CDR3 length is 15 residues. The germline V gene encodes CDR1 SGHVS and CDR2 FQNEAQ. CDR3 DNA sequence: TGTGCCAGCAGGGCGGGGCCCCGGGGGACAGATACGCAGTATTTT. Encoded protein: CASRAGPRGTDTQYF.

The CDR3 loop reads CASSLGQVDTEAFF. DNA of the CDR3: TGTGCCAGCAGCTTGGGACAGGTCGACACTGAAGCTTTCTTT. The V and J genes are TRBV5-6 and TRBJ1-1; D may be TRBD1 (6 bases). Germline lookup yields CDR1 SGHDT and CDR2 YYEEEE. CDR3 length: 14 residues. V lost 0 bases and J lost 3, with 9 bases in between.

The chain has TRBV30 and TRBJ1-1; tentatively, D is TRBD1 (6 bases). The CDR3 is 12 amino acids. CDR1 is GTSNPN and CDR2 is SVGIG in the germline V gene (reference sequence). V lost 5 bases to trimming and J lost 0 bases, with 7 bases between them. CDR3 in amino acids: CAWGQLNTEAFF. As DNA, the CDR3 is TGTGCCTGGGGACAGCTGAACACTGAAGCTTTCTTT. Filled out from reference TRBV30 and TRBJ1-1, the complete variable domain reads SQTIHQWPATLVQPVGSPLSLECTVEGTSNPNLYWYRQAAGRGLQLLFYSVGIGQISSEVPQNLSASRPQDRQFILSSKKLLLSDSGFYLCAWGQLNTEAFFGQGTRLTVV.

The chain is built from TRBV15 and TRBJ1-4, with D possibly being TRBD1 (6 bases). This CDR3 has 16 amino acids. Germline loops: CDR1 LNHNV, CDR2 YYDKDF (reference sequence). Trimming left V 1 base short and J 6 bases short, with 15 bases between. For the CDR3, the DNA is TGTGCCACCAGCAGAGGAGAGGGCAGGGGAGATGAAAAACTGTTTTTT. Translating gives CATSRGEGRGDEKLFF.

The chain recombines TRBV5-1 with TRBJ2-3; 12 bases are a match to TRBD1. V gave up 5 bases and J gave up 2 bases; unmatched junction bases: 3. The CDR3 totals 15 residues. Germline values: CDR1 SGHRS, CDR2 YFSETQ. Here the CDR3 DNA reads TGCGCCAGCAGTCTGGGACAGGGGGCCACAGATACGCAGTATTTT. It translates to CASSLGQGATDTQYF.

CDR3 protein: CASSRQGDSYNEQFF. Here the CDR3 DNA reads TGTGCCAGCAGCCGACAGGGGGACTCCTACAATGAGCAGTTCTTC. The genes are TRBV7-2 and TRBJ2-1, with TRBD1 identical over 9 bases. The V segment lost 5 bases and the J segment 0 bases; nucleotides outside the gene matches: 2. The germline V gene encodes CDR1 SGHTA and CDR2 FQGNSA. The CDR3 covers 15 residues.

The rearrangement joins TRBV10-2 to TRBJ2-7, with 10 nucleotides matching TRBD2. Per the germline V gene, CDR1 is WSHSY and CDR2 is SAAADI. The CDR3 is 16 residues long. After removal of 5 bases from V and 0 bases from J, the junction contained 7 bases not matched to a gene. In DNA, the CDR3 is TGCGCCAGCAGTTACCCGGGACTAGCGAGCTCCTACGAGCAGTACTTC. Residues: CASSYPGLASSYEQYF.

The count of this clone is one. The V and J genes are TRBV14 and TRBJ1-3; no clear D gene. The ends were cut back, 4 bases at V and 0 bases at J, with 10 bases in the middle. Germline V gene sequence: CDR1 SGHDN, CDR2 FVKESK. This CDR3 spans 15 amino acids. The CDR3 spells CASSPQDISGNTIYF. The CDR3 region has the DNA TGTGCCAGCAGCCCGCAAGACATCTCTGGAAACACCATATATTTT.

This chain links TRBV27 with TRBJ1-2, with 7 bases matching TRBD1. In germline, CDR1 is MNHEY, CDR2 SMNVEV (reference sequence). The trim removed 4 bases at V and 1 base at J, leaving 0 bases unmatched. CDR3 size: 13 residues. The CDR3 nucleotides are TGTGCCAGCAGTTACAGGGGTAACTATGGCTACACCTTC. This codes for CASSYRGNYGYTF.

The V call is TRBV6-7, the J call TRBJ2-7, with D possibly TRBD2 on 6 matching bases. TRBV6-7 carries the ORF label, with uncertain function. The CDR3 contains 14 residues. V lost 0 bases and J lost 1, with 7 bases in between. Written as DNA, the CDR3 is TGTGCCAGCAGTTACTCAGGGACTTCCTACGAGCAGTACGTC. Translated: CASSYSGTSYEQYV.

This clone has only a few counts. The chain combines TRBV9 with TRBJ2-3; D gene uncertain. In germline, CDR1 is SGDLS, CDR2 YYNGEE. The V and J ends lost 4 bases and 6 bases respectively, with 12 bases between them. The CDR3 has 13 residues. The CDR3 bases are TGTGCCAGCAGCCCTTCGGTCGGGGATACGCAGTATTTT. Protein sequence: CASSPSVGDTQYF.

The genes are TRBV11-2 and TRBJ2-5; no firm D call. Deletions cut 5 bases from V and 3 bases from J, with 13 bases between. This CDR3 spans 14 amino acids. Per germline, CDR1 SGHAT and CDR2 FQNNGV. CDR3 coding DNA: TGTGCCAGCAGCCCACGGGTCGGAAAAGAGACCCAGTACTTC. Protein sequence: CASSPRVGKETQYF.

Note on this clone: The germline gene is not matched at one end of the junction; a read error may be the cause. This chain connects TRBV7-9 to TRBJ2-5; D may be TRBD1 (6 bases). This CDR3 has 12 amino acids. Per the germline V gene, CDR1 is SEHNR and CDR2 is FQNEAQ (reference sequence). The DNA for the CDR3 is TGTTCCAGCAGCCCCCAGGGGGAGACCCAGTACTTC. Translated: CSSSPQGETQYF.

V usage is TRBV15 and J usage is TRBJ1-5, with 8 bases that match TRBD1. Trimming at V came to 0 bases and at J to 6 bases, leaving 13 bases not matched to a gene. This CDR3 has 18 residues. Germline values: CDR1 LNHNV, CDR2 YYDKDF (reference sequence). As DNA, the CDR3 is TGTGCCACCAGCAGAGATCTAGGGGACAGGAAAAAAGGTCAGCCCCAGCATTTT. As protein: CATSRDLGDRKKGQPQHF. Using reference TRBV15 and TRBJ1-5 for the parts outside the CDR3, the full variable domain is DAMVIQNPRYQVTQFGKPVTLSCSQTLNHNVMYWYQQKSSQAPKLLFHYYDKDFNNEADTPDNFQSRRPNTSFCFLDIRSPGLGDTAMYLCATSRDLGDRKKGQPQHFGDGTRLSIL.

This clone has more than one count but fewer than ten. V usage is TRBV27 and J usage is TRBJ2-7; D is perhaps TRBD2 (5 bases). This CDR3 contains 11 residues. Germline CDR1 is MNHEY and CDR2 is SMNVEV (reference sequence). V was shortened by 6 bases and J by 11 bases, with 14 bases between the two germline ends. CDR3: CASRSSSGEYF. The CDR3 DNA reads as TGTGCCAGCAGGTCCTCCAGCGGCGAGTACTTC.

The chain joins TRBV4-1 to TRBJ1-2; the D gene is possibly TRBD1 (5 bases). The germline V gene encodes CDR1 MGHRA and CDR2 YSYEKL. CDR3 length: 16 residues. Trimming took off 0 bases at V and 4 bases at J, with 15 bases between the two ends. CDR3 nucleotide sequence: TGCGCCAGCAGCCAAGAACAGGCCAGGACGGGCTATGGCTACACCTTC. It is translated as CASSQEQARTGYGYTF.

V gene TRBV10-2 combines with J gene TRBJ2-7; TRBD1 matches at 11 bases. The CDR3 runs to 16 residues. In germline, CDR1 is WSHSY, CDR2 SAAADI. Trimming took 5 bases from V and 4 from J; bases not matched to a gene: 10. In nucleotides, the CDR3 is TGCGCCAGCAGTACATTGGACAGGGGGCAAATGTACGAGCAGTACTTC. It encodes CASSTLDRGQMYEQYF.

The rearrangement joins TRBV5-1 to TRBJ2-7, with 13 nucleotides matching TRBD2. Germline trimming cut 0 bases from V and 3 bases from J; bases unmatched to any gene: 0. This CDR3 is 15 amino acids long. CDR1 and CDR2 from the germline V gene are SGHRS and YFSETQ. The CDR3 region is CASSLGTSGSYEQYF. The CDR3 region has the DNA TGCGCCAGCAGCTTGGGGACTAGCGGGAGCTACGAGCAGTACTTC.

This chain uses TRBV10-1 with TRBJ2-5; no reliable D call. Per germline, CDR1 WNHNN and CDR2 SYGVQD (reference sequence). Trimming took 0 bases from V and 2 from J, leaving 19 bases between them. The CDR3 totals 18 residues. Here the CDR3 reads CASSESPSGSRNQETQYF. In DNA form, the CDR3 reads TGCGCCAGCAGTGAGTCTCCTAGTGGATCGCGGAATCAAGAGACCCAGTACTTC.

This rearrangement joins TRBV4-2 to TRBJ2-2; TRBD2 matches 7 bases. Germline CDR1 is LGHNA and CDR2 is YNFKEQ. J lost 13 bases, V lost 3 bases, and 5 bases had no gene match. The CDR3 extends over 12 amino acids. The CDR3 nucleotides are TGTGCCAGCAGCCAGACGAGGGAGGGGCTGTTTTTT. Amino acids: CASSQTREGLFF.